Below are 23 T cell receptor beta chains sequenced from a single sample in a study of T cell responses to AZD1222 COVID-19 vaccine. Using immunoSEQ multiplex PCR, the repertoire was profiled, and TCRdb retains in-frame clones only, with some absent. The sample has 80,000 or so clones, about three quarters seen once. The input for sequencing was peripheral blood, taken 28 days after the second dose of the MenACWY control vaccine. The source of these receptors is an adult who received the MenACWY meningococcal vaccine as a control.

This clone was counted a few times. Other DNA sequences of this sample code for an identical CDR3. The chain combines TRBV7-2 with TRBJ2-7; 7 bases agree with TRBD2. Germline lookup yields CDR1 SGHTA and CDR2 FQGNSA. J was trimmed by 2 bases and V by 0 bases; bases with no gene match: 1. This CDR3 spans 14 amino acids. CDR3 region: CASSLAGGTYEQYF. In DNA, the CDR3 is TGTGCCAGCAGCTTAGCGGGGGGGACCTACGAGCAGTACTTC.

The rearrangement uses TRBV2 and TRBJ2-7; possible D gene TRBD1, 6 bases. V lost 7 bases to trimming and J lost 4 bases, with 14 bases between them. From germline, CDR1 is SNHLY and CDR2 FYNNEI. The CDR3 is 13 amino acids. The CDR3 here is CASKDSWGYEQYF. For the CDR3, the DNA is TGTGCCAGCAAGGACAGCTGGGGTTACGAGCAGTACTTC.

J is TRBJ1-1 and V is TRBV10-3; D might be TRBD1 (6 bases). The CDR3 contains 15 residues. V was shortened by 3 bases and J by 4 bases, with 15 bases between the two germline ends. Germline lookup yields CDR1 ENHRY and CDR2 SYGVKD. CDR3 protein: CAISDRRTEGTEAFF. As DNA, the CDR3 is TGTGCCATCAGTGATCGGAGGACAGAAGGCACTGAAGCTTTCTTT.

The J gene is TRBJ1-3, the V gene TRBV10-3; D might be TRBD1 (5 bases). Germline-derived CDR1 and CDR2 are ENHRY and SYGVKD. This CDR3 has 16 amino acids. V lost 0 bases to trimming and J lost 1 base, with 10 bases between them. CDR3 protein: CAISESAGLSGNTIYF. The CDR3 DNA reads TGTGCCATCAGTGAGTCGGCAGGGCTGTCTGGAAACACCATATATTTT.

The rearrangement uses TRBV15 and TRBJ2-7; 8 positions match TRBD2. CDR3 length: 14 amino acids. Trimming at V came to 5 bases and at J to 4 bases, leaving 7 bases not matched to a gene. CDR1 and CDR2 (germline): LNHNV, YYDKDF (reference sequence). CDR3 DNA sequence: TGTGCCACCAGCCGGTTTAGCGGGGCGTACGAGCAGTACTTC. Translated: CATSRFSGAYEQYF.

The chain recombines TRBV15 with TRBJ1-2, with TRBD1 matching 12 bases. The CDR3 runs 17 residues. V was pared by 1 base and J by 2 bases, with 5 bases of the junction left unmatched. Germline lookup yields CDR1 LNHNV and CDR2 YYDKDF (reference sequence). CDR3 residues: CATSRGDRGRTNYGYTF. CDR3 bases: TGTGCCACCAGCAGAGGGGACAGGGGGCGAACAAACTATGGCTACACCTTC.

This rearrangement joins TRBV18 to TRBJ2-1; D not certain. Germline V gene lookup returns CDR1 KGHSH and CDR2 LQKENI. V gave up 2 bases and J gave up 7 bases, with 12 bases separating them. The CDR3 is 14 amino acids. CDR3: CASSPTAAANEQFF. The CDR3 DNA is TGTGCCAGCTCACCAACCGCTGCAGCGAATGAGCAGTTCTTC.

With regard to this clone: A junction boundary mismatches the germline segment, possibly from a read error. V is TRBV20-1 and J is TRBJ1-1, with 7 bases matching TRBD1. CDR3 size: 10 residues. Germline V gives CDR1 DFQATT, CDR2 SNEGSKA (reference sequence). CDR3 loop: CSARGAGQLF. The CDR3, as DNA: TGCAGTGCCAGGGGGGCTGGACAGCTATTT.

This rearrangement joins TRBV21-1 to TRBJ1-6; the table assigns TRBD1, which was not confirmed against the DNA. TRBV21-1 is recorded as a pseudogene. This CDR3 is built from 16 residues. The CDR3 DNA follows: TGTGCCAGCAGCAAAGTTTGCCAGGGGGTCCATTCACCCCTCCACTTT. Translating it yields CASSKVCQGVHSPLHF.

This rearrangement joins TRBV28 to TRBJ2-3; D remains unclear. Trimming shortened V by 3 bases and J by 0 bases, and 13 bases separated the two germline ends. The length of the CDR3 is 16 residues. CDR1 MDHEN and CDR2 SYDVKM come from the germline V gene. The CDR3 DNA sequence: TGTGCCAGCAGTTTCGGACCGGTGTCTAGCACAGATACGCAGTATTTT. This gives the protein CASSFGPVSSTDTQYF.

The chain combines TRBV6-1 with TRBJ2-7, with D perhaps matching TRBD2 (6 bases). Germline CDR1 is MNHNS and CDR2 is SASEGT. The CDR3 is 14 residues long. V was cut by 2 bases and J by 2 bases, with 10 bases left in between. CDR3 nucleotide sequence: TGTGCCAGCAGTGAAACTAGCAGACCCTACGAGCAGTACTTC. Residues: CASSETSRPYEQYF.

This chain links TRBV28 with TRBJ2-5; 9 bases align to TRBD2. CDR1 and CDR2 (germline): MDHEN, SYDVKM. The ends lost 8 bases at V and 0 bases at J; junction bases unmatched: 13. This CDR3 is 17 amino acids long. The CDR3 region is CASEGSGRYRNQETQYF. The CDR3 DNA is TGTGCCAGCGAGGGTAGCGGGAGATATAGGAACCAAGAGACCCAGTACTTC.

The J gene is TRBJ1-2, the V gene TRBV7-2; a possible D gene is TRBD1 (6 bases). Germline assignment: CDR1 SGHTA and CDR2 FQGNSA. The CDR3 extends over 13 amino acids. Trimming pared 7 bases from V and 3 bases from J, leaving 12 bases between. The DNA of the CDR3 is TGTGCCAGCAACCCGACAGGAGACTATGGCTACACCTTC. Its translation is CASNPTGDYGYTF.

The chain recombines TRBV6-5 with TRBJ2-5, with D perhaps TRBD1 or TRBD2 (5 bases each). The CDR3 runs 16 residues. Germline V gene lookup returns CDR1 MNHEY and CDR2 SVGAGI. The ends were cut back, 3 bases at V and 5 bases at J, with 19 bases in the middle. CDR3 sequence: CASSYSPIPGLETQYF. In DNA, the CDR3 is TGTGCCAGCAGTTATTCCCCGATCCCGGGGCTTGAGACCCAGTACTTC.

This chain's CDR3 is CATSRDQNQPQHF. CDR3 sequence (DNA): TGTGCCACCAGCAGAGACCAAAATCAGCCCCAGCATTTT. The chain recombines TRBV15 with TRBJ1-5; D uncertain. The V gene's germline CDR1 is LNHNV and CDR2 YYDKDF (reference sequence). The CDR3 length is 13 residues. The ends were cut back, 0 bases at V and 4 bases at J, with 4 bases in the middle.

The sample holds a few counts of this clone. The chain recombines TRBV4-2 with TRBJ2-7, with 9 bases fitting TRBD1. Germline CDR1 is LGHNA and CDR2 is YNFKEQ. This CDR3 contains 14 residues. V dropped 4 bases and J dropped 5; count of bases not matched to a gene: 6. The CDR3 DNA reads as TGTGCCAGCAGCCGGGGACAGGGAAACCACGAGCAGTACTTC. This codes for CASSRGQGNHEQYF.

The chain has TRBV30 and TRBJ2-1, with TRBD1 as a possible D gene (6 bases). Germline CDR1 reads GTSNPN; CDR2 reads SVGIG (reference sequence). Trimming pared 2 bases from V and 2 bases from J, leaving 10 bases between. The CDR3 is 14 amino acids. The DNA of the CDR3 is TGTGCCTGGAGTAAGACAGGCCCCTACAATGAGCAGTTCTTC. Amino acids: CAWSKTGPYNEQFF.

The chain uses TRBV7-9 and TRBJ1-1, with D possibly matching TRBD1 (5 bases). The V gene's germline CDR1 is SEHNR and CDR2 FQNEAQ (reference sequence). There are 12 residues in the CDR3. Trimming removed 5 bases from V and 6 bases from J, with 10 bases in between. The CDR3 spells CASSPDIAEAFF. The CDR3 DNA sequence: TGTGCCAGCAGCCCGGACATTGCTGAAGCTTTCTTT.

The chain uses TRBV6-5 and TRBJ1-2; 11 positions agree with TRBD1. V lost 0 bases and J lost 5; bases outside the gene matches: 2. The germline CDR1 and CDR2 sequences are MNHEY and SVGAGI. The CDR3 covers 15 residues. The CDR3 here is CASSYSGTGGYGYTF. The CDR3 DNA reads TGTGCCAGCAGTTACTCCGGGACAGGGGGGTATGGCTACACCTTC.

The rearrangement joins TRBV11-1 to TRBJ2-2; D remains ambiguous. Germline CDR1 is SGHAT and CDR2 is FQDESV (reference sequence). Trimming removed 2 bases at V and 4 bases at J, with 11 bases between. This CDR3 is built from 15 residues. In nucleotides, the CDR3 is TGTGCCAGCAGCTTACGTGGGTTAGGCACCGGGGAGCTGTTTTTT. Its translation: CASSLRGLGTGELFF.

V usage is TRBV29-1 and J usage is TRBJ2-1, with 7 bases fitting TRBD2. The V gene end was trimmed by 5 bases and the J gene end by 4 bases; junction bases not matched to a gene: 5. The germline V gene has CDR1 SQVTM and CDR2 ANQGSEA. The CDR3 consists of 13 residues. Here the CDR3 reads CSVRSSGYNEQFF. The CDR3 bases are TGCAGCGTTAGGTCTAGCGGTTACAATGAGCAGTTCTTC.

The J gene is TRBJ1-1, the V gene TRBV7-3; the D is unclear. This CDR3 region has 13 residues. Germline CDR1 SGHTA, CDR2 FQGTGA. V was trimmed by 2 bases and J by 1 base, leaving 5 bases between them. Written as DNA, the CDR3 is TGTGCCAGCAGCTTAGTCGAGAACACTGAAGCTTTCTTT. It specifies CASSLVENTEAFF.

This clone appeared once. This chain joins TRBV5-1 and TRBJ1-2, with a possible D match to TRBD1 (5 bases). Trimming took off 4 bases at V and 8 bases at J, with 15 bases between the two ends. The CDR3 totals 13 residues. The V gene's germline CDR1 is SGHRS and CDR2 YFSETQ. CDR3: CASSGRSGDGYTF. The CDR3 nucleotides read TGCGCCAGCAGCGGGAGGTCCGGGGACGGCTACACCTTC.